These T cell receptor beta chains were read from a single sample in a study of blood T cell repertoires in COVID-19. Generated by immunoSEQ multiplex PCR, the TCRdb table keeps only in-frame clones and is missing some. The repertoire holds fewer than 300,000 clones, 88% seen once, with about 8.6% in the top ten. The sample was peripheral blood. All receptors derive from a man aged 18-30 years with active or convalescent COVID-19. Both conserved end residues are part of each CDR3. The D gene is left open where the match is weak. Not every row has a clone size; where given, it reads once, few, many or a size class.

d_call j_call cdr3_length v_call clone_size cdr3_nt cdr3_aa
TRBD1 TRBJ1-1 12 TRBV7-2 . TGTGCCAGCAGCCCCGGGACAGGGGTATCTTTCTTT CASSPGTGVSFF
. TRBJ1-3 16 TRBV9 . TGTGCCAGCAGCGTGGCCGGGATGGACTCTGGAAACACCATATATTTT CASSVAGMDSGNTIYF
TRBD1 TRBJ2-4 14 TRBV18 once TGTGCCAGCTCATCGGACAGGGAGGAAAACATTCAGTACTTC CASSSDREENIQYF
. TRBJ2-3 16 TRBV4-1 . TGCGCCAGCAGCCAAGAACAGGGAATTCACACAGATACGCAGTATTTT CASSQEQGIHTDTQYF
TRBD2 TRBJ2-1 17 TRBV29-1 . TGCAGCGTTATGGGACTAGCGGGGGGCAGCTCCTACAATGAGCAGTTCTTC CSVMGLAGGSSYNEQFF
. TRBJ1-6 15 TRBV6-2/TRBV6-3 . TGTGCCAGCAGTTACTCGCGGGGGGCGCACTCACCCCTCCACTTT CASSYSRGAHSPLHF
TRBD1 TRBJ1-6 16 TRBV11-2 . TGTGCCAGCGGCCCCGGGACAGGGGAGCGAAATTCACCCCTCCACTTT CASGPGTGERNSPLHF
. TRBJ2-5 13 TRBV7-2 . TGTGCCAGCAGCTTAGGACTACAAGAGACCCAGTACTTC CASSLGLQETQYF
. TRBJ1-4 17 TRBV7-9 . TGTGCCAGCAGCCCCTTGGGCAGGGTAGCAACTAATGAAAAACTGTTTTTT CASSPLGRVATNEKLFF
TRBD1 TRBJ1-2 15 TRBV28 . TGTGCCAGCAGTCGCCCCGACAGGGCGGCCGATGGCTACACCTTC CASSRPDRAADGYTF
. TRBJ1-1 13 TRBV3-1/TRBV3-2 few TGTGCCAGCAGCCCGGACAGTAACACTGAAGCTTTCTTT CASSPDSNTEAFF
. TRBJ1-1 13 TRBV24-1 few TGTGCCACCAGTGACAGACAGAACACTGAAGCTTTCTTT CATSDRQNTEAFF
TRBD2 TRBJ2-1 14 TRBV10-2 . TGCGCCTGGCTACTAGCGGCCCTCTACAATGAGCAGTTCTTC CAWLLAALYNEQFF
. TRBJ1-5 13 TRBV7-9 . TGTGCCAGCAGCAGCCGGAGCAATCAGCCCCAGCATTTT CASSSRSNQPQHF
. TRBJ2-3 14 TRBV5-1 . TGCGCCAGCAGCTTGCTCGTAAACACAGATACGCAGTATTTT CASSLLVNTDTQYF
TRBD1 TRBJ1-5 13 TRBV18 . TGTGCCAGCTCACCTGGGACAGGGCCCCCCCAGCATTTT CASSPGTGPPQHF
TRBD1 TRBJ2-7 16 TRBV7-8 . TGTGCCAGCAGCCTTCTTGGGGACAGGGGGCCCCACGAGCAGTACTTC CASSLLGDRGPHEQYF
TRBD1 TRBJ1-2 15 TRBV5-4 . TGTGCCAGCAGCTTGTGGGGCGGACAGGGTGGCGGCTACACCTTC CASSLWGGQGGGYTF
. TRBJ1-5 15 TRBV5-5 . TGTGCCAGCAGCCCGGGAGGACAGACGCCTCAGCCCCAGCATTTT CASSPGGQTPQPQHF
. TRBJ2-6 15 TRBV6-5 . TGTGCCAGCAGGGAGCTGGGCTCTGGGGCCAACGTCCTGACTTTC CASRELGSGANVLTF
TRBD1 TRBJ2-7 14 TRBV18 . TGTGCCAGCTCACCGGGGGACAGCACCTACGAGCAGTACTTC CASSPGDSTYEQYF
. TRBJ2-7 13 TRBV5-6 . TGTGCCAGCAGCCAGAATGGGCCGCTTGAGCAGTACTTC CASSQNGPLEQYF
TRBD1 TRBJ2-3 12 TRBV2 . TGTGCCAGTGGGACAGGGGTCGGTACGCAGTATTTT CASGTGVGTQYF
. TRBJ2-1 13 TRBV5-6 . TGTGCCAGCAGCTTGGACTTATACAATGAGCAGTTCTTC CASSLDLYNEQFF
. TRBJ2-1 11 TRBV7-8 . TGTGCCAGCAGCCCCTCGTATGAGCAGTTCTTC CASSPSYEQFF
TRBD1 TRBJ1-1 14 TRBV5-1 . TGCGCCAGCAGCTTGGGAACAGGGGGCGTAGGGCCTTTCTTT CASSLGTGGVGPFF
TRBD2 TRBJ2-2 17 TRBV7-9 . TGTGCCAGCAGCCCATCCGGGACTAGCGGGAACACCGGGGAGCTGTTTTTT CASSPSGTSGNTGELFF
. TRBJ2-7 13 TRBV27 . TGTGCCAGCAGTCCGGGACAACTGTGGGAGCAGTACTTC CASSPGQLWEQYF
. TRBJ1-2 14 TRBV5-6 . TGTGCCAGCAGCTTGGTAGGTCCGTCCGGGGGCTACACCTTC CASSLVGPSGGYTF
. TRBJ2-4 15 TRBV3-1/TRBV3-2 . TGTGCCAGCAGCCAAGCGGGGGTAGCCAAAAACATTCAGTACTTC CASSQAGVAKNIQYF
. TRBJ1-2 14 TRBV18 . TGTGCCAGCTGGGAGGGTTCGATTAACTATGGCTACACCTTC CASWEGSINYGYTF
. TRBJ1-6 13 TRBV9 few TGTGCCAGCAGCGTTGACATGAATTCACCCCTCCACTTT CASSVDMNSPLHF
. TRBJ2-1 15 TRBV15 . TGTGCCACCTCCCGCGCGGGGACCTCCTACAATGAGCAGTTCTTC CATSRAGTSYNEQFF